This T cell receptor beta chain was sequenced for a study of a mutant IDH1 vaccine in newly diagnosed glioma (dated by TCRdb to the early 2020s). With respect to the entire study: Across visits V03 through V10, patients got a total of eight vaccinations, given in weeks 1, 3, 5, 7, 11, 15, 19 and 23. Vaccination began 4-6 weeks after radiotherapy alone, or alongside temozolomide cycles in the chemotherapy-containing groups. Of the 30 or so patients who were treated, about 60% were male and roughly 38% were female, and the mean age was approximately 40 years. Before enrollment, most patients had been given radiochemotherapy with temozolomide as standard therapy, while the rest had received either radiotherapy alone or temozolomide alone. Peripheral blood samples were drawn at six visits, namely V03 (baseline), V05, V07, V10, V12 and V13. Longitudinal TCRB deep sequencing was done for some 26 treated patients, wherever samples were available for exploratory analyses. General study outcomes and caveats: Vaccine-induced immune responses across multiple MHC alleles were detected in about 92% of patients. No apparent relationship was observed between pseudoprogression and alterations in the top peripheral T cell clonotypes detected by TCRB sequencing. PBMC samples for TCRB deep sequencing were selected based on availability. According to the authors, sample limitations meant that analyses of patient blood samples could not be reproduced.

Library preparation employed the immunoSEQ multiplex PCR assay. Rearranged TCR beta chain sequences were amplified using the hsTCRB Kit according to the manufacturer's protocol. TCRB libraries were sequenced on an Illumina MiSeq. Per the source publication's procedure: Demultiplexing, trimming and gene mapping were performed with the kit vendor's proprietary platform. Imported from immuneACCESS, the table was reduced by TCRdb to in-frame sequences with V and J called. These copies leave out some clones; in studies compared against another copy, an unresolved V gene accounts for under half, and the cause of the remainder is not known. D and trimming were read from the DNA, whereas the V and J calls and clone size are those reported in that table. This sample gives 50,000 to 70,000 clones in total; 75% to 90% of them show up just once. The ten largest clones take up about 1.3% of the sample. Taken with the paper, the label for time point translates to: week 23, last vaccination. Each vaccine dose, consisting of 300 ug of a 20-mer mutant IDH1 peptide in Montanide, was administered subcutaneously with topical imiquimod. Donors had newly diagnosed WHO grade 3 or 4 IDH1-mutant astrocytomas with loss of nuclear ATRX. The samples were drawn from NOA16, a multicentre, single-arm, open-label phase I trial in Germany that tested a mutant IDH1 peptide vaccine in humans for the first time. Genomic DNA for TCRB sequencing was isolated from EDTA blood with the DNeasy Blood and Tissue Kit.

For this clone: Its binding antigen is unknown. Per-base quality was not reported, and no clone a single base away is much larger than it.

Inclusive of the bounding cysteine and phenylalanine, the CDR3 is 15 residues long. The retained sequence is limited to the CDR3, 45 bases, with the frame set at the first base. The germline V gene (reference sequence) sets CDR1 to SGHNT and CDR2 to YYREEE. Cut back by 0 bases and 2 bases, the V and J ends lie 9 bases apart. The sample consisted of PBMCs, taken from a glioma patient whose treatment included an IDH1 peptide vaccine. This receptor was taken from a man aged 40-55 years with glioma. In this chain, TRBV5-4 is recombined with TRBJ2-1; the D region possibly corresponds to TRBD2 (5 bases align). The sequenced DNA is TGTGCCAGCAGCTTGGGAGGGAATACCTACAATGAGCAGTTCTTC. This is translated as CASSLGGNTYNEQFF.